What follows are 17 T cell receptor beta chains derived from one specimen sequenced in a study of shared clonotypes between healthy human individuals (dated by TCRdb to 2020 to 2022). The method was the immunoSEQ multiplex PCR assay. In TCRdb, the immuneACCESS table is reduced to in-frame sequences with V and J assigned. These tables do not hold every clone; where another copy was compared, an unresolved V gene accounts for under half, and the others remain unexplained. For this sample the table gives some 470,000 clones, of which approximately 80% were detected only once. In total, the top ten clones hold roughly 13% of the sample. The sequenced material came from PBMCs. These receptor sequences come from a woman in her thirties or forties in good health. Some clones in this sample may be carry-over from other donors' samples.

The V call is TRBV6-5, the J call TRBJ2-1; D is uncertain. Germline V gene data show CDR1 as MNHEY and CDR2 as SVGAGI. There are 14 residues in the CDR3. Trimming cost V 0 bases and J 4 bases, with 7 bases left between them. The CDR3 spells CASSYSTGYNEQFF. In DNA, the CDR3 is TGTGCCAGCAGTTACTCGACCGGATACAATGAGCAGTTCTTC.

The CDR3 loop is CASSEVQGRWESNQPQHF. CDR3 nucleotides: TGTGCCAGCAGTGAAGTCCAGGGGCGGTGGGAAAGCAATCAGCCCCAGCATTTT. J is TRBJ1-5 and V is TRBV2; maybe TRBD1 (6 bases). V was shortened by 1 base and J by 1 base, with 17 bases between the two germline ends. The germline CDR1 and CDR2 sequences are SNHLY and FYNNEI. The CDR3 is 18 amino acids.

Here the CDR3 reads CASSVRGAGGPRNEQFF. In nucleotides, the CDR3 is TGTGCCAGCAGCGTAAGGGGGGCGGGAGGGCCGAGAAATGAGCAGTTCTTC. The J gene is TRBJ2-1, the V gene TRBV9, with 9 bases aligning to TRBD2. Germline CDR1 is SGDLS and CDR2 is YYNGEE. CDR3 length: 17 residues. The V gene end was trimmed by 1 base and the J gene end by 7 bases; junction bases not matched to a gene: 12.

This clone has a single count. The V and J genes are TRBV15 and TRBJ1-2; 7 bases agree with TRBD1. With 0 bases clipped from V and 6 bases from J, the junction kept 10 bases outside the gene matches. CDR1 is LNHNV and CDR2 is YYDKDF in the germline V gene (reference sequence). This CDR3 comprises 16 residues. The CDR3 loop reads CATSRDLGGSKNGYTF. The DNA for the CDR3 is TGTGCCACCAGCAGAGATTTAGGGGGCAGTAAAAATGGCTACACCTTC.

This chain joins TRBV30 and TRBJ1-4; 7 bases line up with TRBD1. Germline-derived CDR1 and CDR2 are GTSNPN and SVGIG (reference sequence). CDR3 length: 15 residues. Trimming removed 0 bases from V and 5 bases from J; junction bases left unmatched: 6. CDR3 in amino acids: CAWSVLGTANEKLFF. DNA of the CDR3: TGTGCCTGGAGTGTACTTGGGACAGCGAATGAAAAACTGTTTTTT.

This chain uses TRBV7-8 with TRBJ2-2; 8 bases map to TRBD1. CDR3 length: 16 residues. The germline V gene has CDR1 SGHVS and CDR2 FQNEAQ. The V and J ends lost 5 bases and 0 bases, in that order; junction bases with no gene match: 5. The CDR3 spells CASSPRTGTNTGELFF. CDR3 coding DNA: TGTGCCAGCAGCCCCCGGACAGGGACGAACACCGGGGAGCTGTTTTTT.

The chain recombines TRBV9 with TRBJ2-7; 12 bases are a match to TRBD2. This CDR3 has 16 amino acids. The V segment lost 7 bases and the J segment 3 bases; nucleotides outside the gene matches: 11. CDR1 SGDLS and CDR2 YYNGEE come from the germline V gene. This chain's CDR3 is CASGGPSGRAGYEQYF. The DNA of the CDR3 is TGTGCCAGCGGAGGACCTAGCGGGAGGGCCGGCTACGAGCAGTACTTC.

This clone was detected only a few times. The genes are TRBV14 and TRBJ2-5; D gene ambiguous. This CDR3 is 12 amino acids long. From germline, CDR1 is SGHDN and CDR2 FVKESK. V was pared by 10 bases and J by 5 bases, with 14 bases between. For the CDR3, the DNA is TGTGCCACCTCGGGCAGTTCGGAGACCCAGTACTTC. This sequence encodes CATSGSSETQYF. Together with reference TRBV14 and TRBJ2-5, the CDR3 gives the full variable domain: EAGVTQFPSHSVIEKGQTVTLRCDPISGHDNLYWYRRVMGKEIKFLLHFVKESKQDESGMPNNRFLAERTGGTYSTLKVQPAELEDSGVYFCATSGSSETQYFGPGTRLLVL.

Here the CDR3 DNA reads TGTGCCAGCAGTGAGGTTCTGCTTTACAATGAGCAGTTCTTC. Protein: CASSEVLLYNEQFF. The V and J genes are TRBV6-1 and TRBJ2-1; no firm D call. The CDR3 runs 14 residues. Germline loops: CDR1 MNHNS, CDR2 SASEGT. The V gene lost 3 bases and the J gene lost 4 bases, with 10 bases spanning the gap.

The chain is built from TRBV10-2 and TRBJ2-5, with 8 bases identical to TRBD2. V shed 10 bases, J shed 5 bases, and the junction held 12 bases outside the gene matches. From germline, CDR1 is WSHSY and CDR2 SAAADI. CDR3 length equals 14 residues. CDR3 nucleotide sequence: TGCGCCACCGGTCTCGGGAGGGCCGTCGAGACCCAGTACTTC. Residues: CATGLGRAVETQYF.

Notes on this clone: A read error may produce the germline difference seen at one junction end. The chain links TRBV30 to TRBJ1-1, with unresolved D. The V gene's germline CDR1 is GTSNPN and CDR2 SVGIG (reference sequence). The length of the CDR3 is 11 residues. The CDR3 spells CTWSGRGEAFF. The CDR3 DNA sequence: TGTACCTGGAGTGGGCGCGGTGAAGCTTTCTTT.

The CDR3 sequence is CASWTGGREQYF. CDR3 nucleotides: TGTGCCAGCTGGACAGGGGGCCGGGAGCAGTACTTC. The chain uses TRBV27 and TRBJ2-7; 11 bases line up with TRBD1. This CDR3 comprises 12 residues. Germline assignment: CDR1 MNHEY and CDR2 SMNVEV (reference sequence). With 8 bases clipped from V and 7 bases from J, the junction kept 4 bases outside the gene matches.

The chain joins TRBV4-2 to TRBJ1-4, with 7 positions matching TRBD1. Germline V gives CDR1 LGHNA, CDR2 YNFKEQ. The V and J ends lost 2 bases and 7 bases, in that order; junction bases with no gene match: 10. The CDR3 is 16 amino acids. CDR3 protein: CASSQPSGQSVEKLFF. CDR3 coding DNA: TGTGCCAGCAGCCAACCCTCGGGACAGTCTGTTGAAAAACTGTTTTTT.

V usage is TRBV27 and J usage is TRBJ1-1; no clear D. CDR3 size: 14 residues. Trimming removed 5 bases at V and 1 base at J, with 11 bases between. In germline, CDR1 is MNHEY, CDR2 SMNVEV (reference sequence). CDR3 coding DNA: TGTGCCAGCAGTATGTATCTTCAGAACACTGAAGCTTTCTTT. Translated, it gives CASSMYLQNTEAFF.

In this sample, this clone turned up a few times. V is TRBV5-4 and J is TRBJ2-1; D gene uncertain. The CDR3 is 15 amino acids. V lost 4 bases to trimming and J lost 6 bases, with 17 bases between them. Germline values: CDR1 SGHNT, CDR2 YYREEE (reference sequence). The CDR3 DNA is TGTGCCAGCAGCCCCGGGCCTCAACCAACCAATGAGCAGTTCTTC. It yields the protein CASSPGPQPTNEQFF.

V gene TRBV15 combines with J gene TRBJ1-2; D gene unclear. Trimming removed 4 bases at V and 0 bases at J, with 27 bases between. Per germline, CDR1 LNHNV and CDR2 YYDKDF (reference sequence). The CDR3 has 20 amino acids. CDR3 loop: CATSTLHCVELINTNYGYTF. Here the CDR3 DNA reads TGTGCCACCAGCACACTCCACTGCGTCGAGCTAATAAATACTAACTATGGCTACACCTTC.

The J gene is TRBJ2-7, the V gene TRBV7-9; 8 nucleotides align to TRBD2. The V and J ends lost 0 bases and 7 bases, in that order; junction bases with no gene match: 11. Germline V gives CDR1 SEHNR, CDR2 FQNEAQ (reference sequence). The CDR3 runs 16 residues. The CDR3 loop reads CASSLAHSGSGREQYF. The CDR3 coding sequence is TGTGCCAGCAGCTTAGCCCACAGCGGGAGTGGTCGGGAGCAGTACTTC.